The entry that follows covers one T cell receptor (beta chain) sequence. Its antigen is unidentified. TCRdb redid the calling of the RT-PCR reads with MiXCR, one entry per CDR3 protein. The sample has about 800,000 distinct CDR3 sequences; roughly 20% are singletons. These data originate in a study of response to subunit inactivated influenza vaccine. General study points: Authors suggested few new T cells are recruited by each seasonal influenza vaccination.

Trimming removed 4 bases at V and 2 bases at J, with 10 bases between. Germline CDR1 and CDR2: MNHEY and SMNVEV (reference sequence). The CDR3 has 14 residues. This material consisted of PBMCs from blood, taken roughly 5 days after vaccination. The rearrangement joins TRBV27 to TRBJ2-3; D remains unclear. The clonotype comes from a man aged 45-65 years who received an inactivated influenza vaccine. This chain's CDR3 is CASSYRISTDTQYF. The CDR3 nucleotides are TGTGCCAGCAGTTATCGGATTTCCACAGATACGCAGTATTTT.